This TCR beta chain was obtained from a study of shared clonotypes between healthy human individuals. This clone was picked up a small number of times. Data came from immunoSEQ multiplex PCR; TCRdb stores just in-frame clones and leaves some out. The sample comprises around 510,000 clones, roughly 79% of which are singletons, and around 13% rests with the top ten. Per germline, CDR1 WNHNN and CDR2 SYGVQD (reference sequence). Trimming took off 5 bases at V and 0 bases at J, with 7 bases between the two ends. The CDR3 is made up of 13 amino acids. Material for sequencing was PBMCs. The TCR originated in a woman aged 40 to 55 in good health. Some clones in this sample may be carry-over from other donors' samples. The chain carries TRBV10-1 and TRBJ1-1; no definite D call. The CDR3 sequence is CASSRTLNTEAFF. The CDR3 nucleotides are TGCGCCAGCAGTAGGACCCTGAACACTGAAGCTTTCTTT.